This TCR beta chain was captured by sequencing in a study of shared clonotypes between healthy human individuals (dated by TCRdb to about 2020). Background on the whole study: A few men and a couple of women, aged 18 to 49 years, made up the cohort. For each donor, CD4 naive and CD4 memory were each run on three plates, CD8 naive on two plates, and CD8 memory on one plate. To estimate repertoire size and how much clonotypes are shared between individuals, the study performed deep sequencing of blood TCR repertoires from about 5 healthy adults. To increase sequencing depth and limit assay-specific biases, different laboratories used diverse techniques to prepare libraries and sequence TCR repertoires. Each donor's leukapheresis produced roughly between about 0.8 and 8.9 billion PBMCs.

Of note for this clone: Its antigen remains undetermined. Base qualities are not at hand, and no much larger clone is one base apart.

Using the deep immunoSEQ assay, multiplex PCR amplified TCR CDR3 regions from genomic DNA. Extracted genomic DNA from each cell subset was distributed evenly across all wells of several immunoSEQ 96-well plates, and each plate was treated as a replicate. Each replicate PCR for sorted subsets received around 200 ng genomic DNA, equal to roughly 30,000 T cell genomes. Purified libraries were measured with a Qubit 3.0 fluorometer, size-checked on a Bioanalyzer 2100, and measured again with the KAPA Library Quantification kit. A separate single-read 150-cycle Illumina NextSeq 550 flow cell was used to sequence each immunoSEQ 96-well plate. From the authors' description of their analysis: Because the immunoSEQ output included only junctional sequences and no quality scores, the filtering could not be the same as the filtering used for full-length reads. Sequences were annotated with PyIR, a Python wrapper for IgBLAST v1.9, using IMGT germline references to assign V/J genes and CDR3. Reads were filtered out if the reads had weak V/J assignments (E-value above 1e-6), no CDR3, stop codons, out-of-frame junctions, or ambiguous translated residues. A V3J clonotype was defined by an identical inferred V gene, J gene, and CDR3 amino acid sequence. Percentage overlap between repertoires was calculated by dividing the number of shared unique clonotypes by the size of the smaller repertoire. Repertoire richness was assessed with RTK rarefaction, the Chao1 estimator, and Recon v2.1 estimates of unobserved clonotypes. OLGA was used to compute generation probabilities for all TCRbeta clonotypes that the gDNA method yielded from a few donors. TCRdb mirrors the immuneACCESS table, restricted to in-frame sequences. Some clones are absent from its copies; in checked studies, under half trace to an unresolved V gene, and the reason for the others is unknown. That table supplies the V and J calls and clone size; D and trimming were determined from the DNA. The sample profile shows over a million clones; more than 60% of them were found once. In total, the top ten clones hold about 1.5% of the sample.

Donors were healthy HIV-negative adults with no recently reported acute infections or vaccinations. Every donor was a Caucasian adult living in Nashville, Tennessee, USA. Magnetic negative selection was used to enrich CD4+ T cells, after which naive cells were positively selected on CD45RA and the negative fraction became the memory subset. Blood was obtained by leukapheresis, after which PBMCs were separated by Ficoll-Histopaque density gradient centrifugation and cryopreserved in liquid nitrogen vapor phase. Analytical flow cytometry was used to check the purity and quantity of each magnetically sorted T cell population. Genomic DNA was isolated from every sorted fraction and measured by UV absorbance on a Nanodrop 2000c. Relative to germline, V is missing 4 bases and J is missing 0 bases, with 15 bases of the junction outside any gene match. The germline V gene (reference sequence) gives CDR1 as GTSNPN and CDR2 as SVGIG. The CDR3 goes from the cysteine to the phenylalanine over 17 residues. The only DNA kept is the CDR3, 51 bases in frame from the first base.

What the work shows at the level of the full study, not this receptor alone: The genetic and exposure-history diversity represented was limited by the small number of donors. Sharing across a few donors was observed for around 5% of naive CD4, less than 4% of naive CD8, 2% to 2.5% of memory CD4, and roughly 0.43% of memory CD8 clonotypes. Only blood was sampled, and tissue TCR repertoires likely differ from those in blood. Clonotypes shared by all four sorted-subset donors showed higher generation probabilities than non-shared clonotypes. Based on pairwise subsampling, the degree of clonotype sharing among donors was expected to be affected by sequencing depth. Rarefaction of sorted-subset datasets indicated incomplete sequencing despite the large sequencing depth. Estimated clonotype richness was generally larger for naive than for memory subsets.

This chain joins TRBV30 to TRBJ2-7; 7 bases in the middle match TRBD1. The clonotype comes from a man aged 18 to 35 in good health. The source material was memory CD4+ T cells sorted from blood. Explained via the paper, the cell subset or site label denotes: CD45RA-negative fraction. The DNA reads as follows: TGTGCCTGGACCGACGTAGGCGGACAGGCCCTCTCCTACGAGCAGTACTTC. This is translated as CAWTDVGGQALSYEQYF.